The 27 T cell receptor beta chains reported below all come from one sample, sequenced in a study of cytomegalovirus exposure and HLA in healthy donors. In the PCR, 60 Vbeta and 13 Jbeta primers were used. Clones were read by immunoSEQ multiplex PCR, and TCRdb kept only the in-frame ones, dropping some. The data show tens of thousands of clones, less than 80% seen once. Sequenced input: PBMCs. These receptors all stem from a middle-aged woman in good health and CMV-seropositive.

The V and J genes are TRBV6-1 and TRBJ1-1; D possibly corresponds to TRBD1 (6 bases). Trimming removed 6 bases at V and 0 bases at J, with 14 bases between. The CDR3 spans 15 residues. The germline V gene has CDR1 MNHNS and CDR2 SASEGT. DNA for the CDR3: TGTGCCAGCAGGAGGGGGGGAGGGCTGAACACTGAAGCTTTCTTT. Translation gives CASRRGGGLNTEAFF.

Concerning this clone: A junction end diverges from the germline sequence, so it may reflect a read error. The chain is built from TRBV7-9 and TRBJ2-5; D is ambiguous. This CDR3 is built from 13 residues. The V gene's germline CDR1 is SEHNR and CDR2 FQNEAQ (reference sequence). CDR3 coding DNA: TGTTCCAGCAGCCAACCCAGCCAAGAGACCCAGTACTTC. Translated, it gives CSSSQPSQETQYF.

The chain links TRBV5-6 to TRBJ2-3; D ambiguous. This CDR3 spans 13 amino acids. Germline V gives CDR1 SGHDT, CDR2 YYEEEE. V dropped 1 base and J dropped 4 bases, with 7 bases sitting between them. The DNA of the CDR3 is TGTGCCAGCAGCTTGAGACTGCCAGATACGCAGTATTTT. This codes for CASSLRLPDTQYF. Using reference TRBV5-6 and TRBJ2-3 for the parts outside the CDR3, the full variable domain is DAGVTQSPTHLIKTRGQQVTLRCSPKSGHDTVSWYQQALGQGPQFIFQYYEEEERQRGNFPDRFSGHQFPNYSSELNVNALLLGDSALYLCASSLRLPDTQYFGPGTRLTVL.

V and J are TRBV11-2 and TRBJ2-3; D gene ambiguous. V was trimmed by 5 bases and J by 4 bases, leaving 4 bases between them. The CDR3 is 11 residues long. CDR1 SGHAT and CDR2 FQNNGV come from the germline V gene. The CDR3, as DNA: TGTGCCAGCAGCCTCTCAGATACGCAGTATTTT. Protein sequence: CASSLSDTQYF.

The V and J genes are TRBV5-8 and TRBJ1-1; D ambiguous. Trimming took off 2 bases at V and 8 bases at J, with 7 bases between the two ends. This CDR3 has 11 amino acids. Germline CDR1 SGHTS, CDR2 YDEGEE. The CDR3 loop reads CASSFTREAFF. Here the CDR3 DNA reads TGTGCCAGCAGCTTCACCAGGGAAGCTTTCTTT.

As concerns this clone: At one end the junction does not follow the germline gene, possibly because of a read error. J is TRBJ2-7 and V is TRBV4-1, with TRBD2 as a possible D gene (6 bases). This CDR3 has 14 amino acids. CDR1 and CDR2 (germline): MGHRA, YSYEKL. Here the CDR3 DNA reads TGCGCCAGCAGCGATTGGGGGGACTCCTCCGAGCAGTACTTC. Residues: CASSDWGDSSEQYF.

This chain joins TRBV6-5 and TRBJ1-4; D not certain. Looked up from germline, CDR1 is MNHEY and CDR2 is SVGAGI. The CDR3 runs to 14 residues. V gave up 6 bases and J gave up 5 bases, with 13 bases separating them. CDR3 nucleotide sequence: TGTGCCAGCAGCCGAGGAGGCGGGAATGAAAAACTGTTTTTT. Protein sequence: CASSRGGGNEKLFF.

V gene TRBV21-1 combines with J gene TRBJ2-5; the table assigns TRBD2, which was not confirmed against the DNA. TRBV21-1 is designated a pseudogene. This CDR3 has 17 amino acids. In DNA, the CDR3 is TGTGCCAGCCCCGTAGCAGGTCGGGGGGGCCCTTGGGAGACCCAGTACTTC. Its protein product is CASPVAGRGGPWETQYF.

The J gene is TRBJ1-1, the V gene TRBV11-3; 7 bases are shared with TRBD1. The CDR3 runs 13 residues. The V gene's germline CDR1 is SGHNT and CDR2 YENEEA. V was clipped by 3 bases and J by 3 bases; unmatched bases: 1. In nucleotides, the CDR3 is TGTGCCAGCAGCTTTGACAGGGACACTGAAGCTTTCTTT. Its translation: CASSFDRDTEAFF. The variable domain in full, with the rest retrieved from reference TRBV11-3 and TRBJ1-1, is EAGVVQSPRYKIIEKKQPVAFWCNPISGHNTLYWYLQNLGQGPELLIRYENEEAVDDSQLPKDRFSAERLKGVDSTLKIQPAELGDSAVYLCASSFDRDTEAFFGQGTRLTVV.

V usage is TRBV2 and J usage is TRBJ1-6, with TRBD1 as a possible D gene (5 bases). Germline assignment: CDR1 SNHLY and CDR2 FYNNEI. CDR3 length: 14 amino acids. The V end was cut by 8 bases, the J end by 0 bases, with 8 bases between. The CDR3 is CASWGSSYNSPLHF. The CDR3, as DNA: TGTGCCAGCTGGGGCAGCTCCTATAATTCACCCCTCCACTTT.

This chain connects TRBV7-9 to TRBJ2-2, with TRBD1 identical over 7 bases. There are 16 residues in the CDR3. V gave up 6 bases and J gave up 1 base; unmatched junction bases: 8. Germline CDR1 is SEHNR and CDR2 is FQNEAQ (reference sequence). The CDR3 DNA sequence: TGTGCCAGCAGAGTAGGGGGACAGAAGAACACCGGGGAGCTGTTTTTT. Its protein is CASRVGGQKNTGELFF.

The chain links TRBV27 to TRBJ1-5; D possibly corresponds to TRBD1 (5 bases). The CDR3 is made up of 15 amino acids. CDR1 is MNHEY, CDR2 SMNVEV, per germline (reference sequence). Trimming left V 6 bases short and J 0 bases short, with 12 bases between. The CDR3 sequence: CASRGAGVSNQPQHF. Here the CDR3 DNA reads TGTGCCAGCAGAGGGGCGGGGGTTAGCAATCAGCCCCAGCATTTT.

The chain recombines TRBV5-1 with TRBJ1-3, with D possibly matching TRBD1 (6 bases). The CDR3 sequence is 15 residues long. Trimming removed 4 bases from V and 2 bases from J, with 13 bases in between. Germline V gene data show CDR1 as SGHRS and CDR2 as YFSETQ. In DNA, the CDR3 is TGCGCCAGCAGCCCCCTACAGGGCCCTGGAAACACCATATATTTT. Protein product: CASSPLQGPGNTIYF.

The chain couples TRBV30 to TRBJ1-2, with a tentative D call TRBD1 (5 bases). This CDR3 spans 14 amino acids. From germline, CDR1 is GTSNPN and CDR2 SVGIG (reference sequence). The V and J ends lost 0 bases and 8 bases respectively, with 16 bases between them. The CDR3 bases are TGTGCCTGGAGTGTCCGGGGGAGGGGCCGAGGCTACACCTTC. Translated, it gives CAWSVRGRGRGYTF.

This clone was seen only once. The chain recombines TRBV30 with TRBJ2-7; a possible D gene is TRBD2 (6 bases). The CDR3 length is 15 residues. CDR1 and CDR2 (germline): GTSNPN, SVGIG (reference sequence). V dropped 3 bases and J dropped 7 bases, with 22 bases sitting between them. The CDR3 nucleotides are TGTGCCTGGAGGGAGAGGGCGGGGCGGATGGGGGAGCAGTACTTC. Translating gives CAWRERAGRMGEQYF. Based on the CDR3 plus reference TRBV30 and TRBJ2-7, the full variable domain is SQTIHQWPATLVQPVGSPLSLECTVEGTSNPNLYWYRQAAGRGLQLLFYSVGIGQISSEVPQNLSASRPQDRQFILSSKKLLLSDSGFYLCAWRERAGRMGEQYFGPGTRLTVT.

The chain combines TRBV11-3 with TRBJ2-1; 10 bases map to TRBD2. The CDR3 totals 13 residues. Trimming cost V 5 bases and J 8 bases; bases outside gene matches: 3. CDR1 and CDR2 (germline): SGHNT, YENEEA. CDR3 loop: CASSPSGGDEQFF. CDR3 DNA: TGTGCCAGCAGCCCTAGCGGGGGTGATGAGCAGTTCTTC.

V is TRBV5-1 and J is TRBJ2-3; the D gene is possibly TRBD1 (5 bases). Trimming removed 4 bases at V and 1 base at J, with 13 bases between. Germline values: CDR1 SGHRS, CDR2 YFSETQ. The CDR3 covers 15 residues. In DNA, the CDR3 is TGCGCCAGCAGCGCTCAGGGTAGGGGCACAGATACGCAGTATTTT. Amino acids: CASSAQGRGTDTQYF.

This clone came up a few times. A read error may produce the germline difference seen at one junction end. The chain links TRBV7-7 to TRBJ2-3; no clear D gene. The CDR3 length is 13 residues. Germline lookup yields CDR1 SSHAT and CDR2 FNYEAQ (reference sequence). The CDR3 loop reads CASSLGSTDTQYF. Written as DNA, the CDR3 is TGTGCTAGCAGCTTGGGCAGCACAGATACGCAGTATTTT.

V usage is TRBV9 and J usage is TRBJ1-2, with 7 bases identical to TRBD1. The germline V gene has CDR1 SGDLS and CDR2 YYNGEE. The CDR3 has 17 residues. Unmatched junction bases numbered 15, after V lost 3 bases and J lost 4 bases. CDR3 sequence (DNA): TGTGCCAGCAGCGCCGTATTATCCCAGGGGGATCCCTATGGCTACACCTTC. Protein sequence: CASSAVLSQGDPYGYTF.

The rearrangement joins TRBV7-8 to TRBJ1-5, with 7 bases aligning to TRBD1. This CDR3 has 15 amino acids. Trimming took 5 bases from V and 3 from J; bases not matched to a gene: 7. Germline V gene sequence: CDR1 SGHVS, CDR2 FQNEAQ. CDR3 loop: CASSPRDSFNQPQHF. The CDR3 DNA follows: TGTGCCAGCAGCCCCCGGGACAGCTTCAATCAGCCCCAGCATTTT.

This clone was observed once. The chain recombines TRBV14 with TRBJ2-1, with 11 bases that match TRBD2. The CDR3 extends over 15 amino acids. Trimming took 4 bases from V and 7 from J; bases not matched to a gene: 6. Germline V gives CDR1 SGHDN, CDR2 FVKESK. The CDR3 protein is CASSPRLAGRNEQFF. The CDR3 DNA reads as TGTGCCAGCAGCCCTAGACTAGCGGGGAGGAATGAGCAGTTCTTC.

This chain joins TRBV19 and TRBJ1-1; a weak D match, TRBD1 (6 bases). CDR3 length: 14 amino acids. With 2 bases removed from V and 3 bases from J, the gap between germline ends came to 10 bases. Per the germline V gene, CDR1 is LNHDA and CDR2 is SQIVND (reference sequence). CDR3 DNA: TGTGCCAGTAGTATACAGGGGAGCCACACTGAAGCTTTCTTT. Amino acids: CASSIQGSHTEAFF. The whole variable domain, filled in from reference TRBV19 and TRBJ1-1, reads DGGITQSPKYLFRKEGQNVTLSCEQNLNHDAMYWYRQDPGQGLRLIYYSQIVNDFQKGDIAEGYSVSREKKESFPLTVTSAQKNPTAFYLCASSIQGSHTEAFFGQGTRLTVV.

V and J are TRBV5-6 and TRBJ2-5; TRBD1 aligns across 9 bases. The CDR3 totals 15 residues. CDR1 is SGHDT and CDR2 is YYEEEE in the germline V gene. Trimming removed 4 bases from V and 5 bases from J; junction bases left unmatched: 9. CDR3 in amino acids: CASSGGQGQGETQYF. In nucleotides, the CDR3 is TGTGCCAGCAGCGGCGGACAGGGGCAGGGGGAGACCCAGTACTTC.

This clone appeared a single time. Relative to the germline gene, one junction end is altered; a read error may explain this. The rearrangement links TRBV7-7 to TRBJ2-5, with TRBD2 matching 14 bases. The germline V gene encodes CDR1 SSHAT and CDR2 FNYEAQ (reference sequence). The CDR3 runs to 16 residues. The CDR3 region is CASSRTSGGPQETQYF. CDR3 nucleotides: TGTGCTAGCAGTAGGACTAGCGGGGGGCCACAAGAGACCCAGTACTTC.

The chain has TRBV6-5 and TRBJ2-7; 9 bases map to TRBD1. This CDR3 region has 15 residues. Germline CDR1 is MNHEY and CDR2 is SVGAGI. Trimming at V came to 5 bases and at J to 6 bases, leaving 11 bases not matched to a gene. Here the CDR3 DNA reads TGTGCCAGCAGTACCTTACAGGGGGCGCAGACCGAGCAGTACTTC. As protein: CASSTLQGAQTEQYF.

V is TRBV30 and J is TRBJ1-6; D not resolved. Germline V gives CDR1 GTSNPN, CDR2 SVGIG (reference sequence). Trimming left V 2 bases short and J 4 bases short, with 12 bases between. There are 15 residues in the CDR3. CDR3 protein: CAWSFIGGYNSPLHF. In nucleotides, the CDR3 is TGTGCCTGGAGTTTTATAGGCGGGTATAATTCACCCCTCCACTTT.

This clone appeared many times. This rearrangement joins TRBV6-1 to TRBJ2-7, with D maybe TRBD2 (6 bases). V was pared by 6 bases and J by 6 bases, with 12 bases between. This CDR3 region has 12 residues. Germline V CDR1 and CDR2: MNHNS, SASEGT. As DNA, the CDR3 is TGTGCCAGCAGGCCGGGAGTTCTCGAGCAGTACTTC. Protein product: CASRPGVLEQYF.